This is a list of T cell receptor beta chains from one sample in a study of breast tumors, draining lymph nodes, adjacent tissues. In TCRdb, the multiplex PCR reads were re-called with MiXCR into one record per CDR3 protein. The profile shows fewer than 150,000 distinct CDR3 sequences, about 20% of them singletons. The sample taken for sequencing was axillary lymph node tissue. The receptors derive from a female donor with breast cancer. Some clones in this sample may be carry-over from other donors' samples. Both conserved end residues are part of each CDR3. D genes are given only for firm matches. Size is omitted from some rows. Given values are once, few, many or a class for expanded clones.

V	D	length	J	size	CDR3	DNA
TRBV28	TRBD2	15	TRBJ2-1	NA	CASSPWTSGRREQLF	TGTGCCAGCAGTCCCTGGACTAGCGGGAGAAGAGAGCAGCTCTTC
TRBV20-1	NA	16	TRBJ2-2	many	CSARDSANPGSGELFF	TGCAGTGCTAGAGATTCGGCTAACCCAGGCTCCGGGGAGCTGTTTTTT
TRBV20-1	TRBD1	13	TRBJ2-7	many	CSASGTGGYEQYF	TGCAGTGCTAGTGGGACAGGGGGCTACGAGCAGTACTTC
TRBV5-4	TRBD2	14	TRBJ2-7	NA	CASSFPSGSREQYF	TGTGCCAGCAGCTTCCCTAGCGGGAGTCGCGAGCAGTACTTC
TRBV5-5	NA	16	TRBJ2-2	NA	CASSSGNRQYTGELFF	TGTGCCAGCAGCTCGGGAAACCGACAGTACACCGGGGAGCTGTTTTTT
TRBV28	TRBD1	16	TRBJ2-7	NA	CASSQTQGASSYEQYF	TGTGCCAGCAGCCAGACCCAGGGGGCGAGCTCCTACGAGCAGTACTTC
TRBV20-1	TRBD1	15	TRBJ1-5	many	CSARDLRGGGQPQHF	TGCAGTGCTAGAGATCTAAGAGGGGGCGGTCAGCCCCAGCATTTT
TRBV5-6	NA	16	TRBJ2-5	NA	CASSLPPGAVGEAQYF	TGTGCCAGCAGCTTGCCCCCGGGGGCGGTAGGAGAGGCCCAGTACTTC
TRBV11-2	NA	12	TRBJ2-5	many	CASSLGVETQYF	TGTGCCAGCAGCTTAGGTGTGGAGACCCAGTACTTC
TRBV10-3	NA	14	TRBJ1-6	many	CAISIDRPNSPLHF	TGTGCCATCAGTATTGACAGGCCTAATTCACCCCTCCACTTT
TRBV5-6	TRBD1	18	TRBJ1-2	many	CASSFNPVPVGTGYGYTF	TGTGCCAGCAGCTTCAACCCCGTGCCCGTAGGGACAGGGTATGGCTACACCTTC
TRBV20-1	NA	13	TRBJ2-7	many	CSASRGPPLEQYF	TGCAGTGCTAGTAGAGGCCCCCCGCTCGAGCAGTACTTC
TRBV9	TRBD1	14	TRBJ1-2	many	CASNEPGTGRGYTF	TGTGCCAGCAACGAACCGGGGACAGGGCGCGGCTACACCTTC
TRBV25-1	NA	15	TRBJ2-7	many	CASSEPQIRGWEQYF	TGTGCCAGCAGTGAGCCACAAATCAGGGGATGGGAGCAGTACTTC
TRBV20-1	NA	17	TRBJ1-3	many	CSATSRQAILSGNTIYF	TGCAGTGCTACCTCTCGACAGGCTATCCTCTCTGGAAACACCATATATTTT
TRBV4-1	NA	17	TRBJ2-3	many	CASSQHPPTGLADTQYF	TGCGCCAGCAGCCAACACCCCCCCACAGGGCTCGCAGATACGCAGTATTTT
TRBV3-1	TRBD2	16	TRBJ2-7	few	CASSQDPSGRAYEQYF	TGTGCCAGCAGCCAAGACCCTAGCGGGAGGGCCTACGAGCAGTACTTC
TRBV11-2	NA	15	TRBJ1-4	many	CASSPSGGSNEKLFF	TGTGCCAGCAGCCCATCGGGGGGCAGTAATGAAAAACTGTTTTTT
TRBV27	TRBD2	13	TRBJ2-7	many	CASSWASGYEQYF	TGTGCCAGCAGTTGGGCTAGCGGGTACGAGCAGTACTTC
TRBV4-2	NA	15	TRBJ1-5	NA	CASSQESYSNQPQRF	TGTGCCAGCAGCCAAGAGTCATATAGCAATCAGCCCCAGCGTTTT
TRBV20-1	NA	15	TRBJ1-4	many	CSARTGRQLEEKLFF	TGCAGTGCTCGGACCGGACGACAGTTAGAAGAAAAACTGTTTTTT
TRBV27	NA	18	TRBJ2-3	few	CASSLSPASGRSTDTQYF	TGTGCCAGCAGTTTATCCCCCGCAAGCGGGCGGAGCACAGATACGCAGTATTTT
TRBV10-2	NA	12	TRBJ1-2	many	CASTRGGEGYTF	TGCGCCAGCACTAGGGGAGGGGAGGGCTACACCTTC
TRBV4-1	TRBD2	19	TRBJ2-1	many	CASSQEGTSGENSYNEQFF	TGCGCCAGCAGCCAAGAAGGGACTAGCGGGGAAAACTCCTACAATGAGCAGTTCTTC
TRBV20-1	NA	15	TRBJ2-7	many	CSARLTSLLSYEQYF	TGCAGTGCTCGTCTCACTAGCCTCCTATCCTACGAGCAGTACTTC
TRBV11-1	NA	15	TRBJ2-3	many	CASSLGGMATDTQYF	TGTGCCAGCAGCTTAGGGGGGATGGCCACAGATACGCAGTATTTT
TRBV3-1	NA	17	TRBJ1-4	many	CASSHRGDYRREEKLFF	TGTGCCAGCAGCCACCGAGGGGACTACCGTCGGGAGGAAAAACTGTTTTTT
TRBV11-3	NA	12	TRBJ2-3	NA	CAGSQETDTQYF	TGTGCCGGCAGCCAAGAGACAGATACGCAGTATTTT
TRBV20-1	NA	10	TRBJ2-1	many	CSAYYNEQFF	TGCAGTGCTTATTACAATGAGCAGTTCTTC
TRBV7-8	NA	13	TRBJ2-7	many	CASSFPGETVRYF	TGTGCCAGCAGCTTTCCGGGGGAGACCGTAAGGTACTTC
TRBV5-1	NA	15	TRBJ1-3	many	CASSLQAGHGNTIYF	TGCGCCAGCAGCTTGCAAGCTGGGCACGGAAACACCATATATTTT
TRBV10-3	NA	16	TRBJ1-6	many	CAISEGGWPYNSPLHF	TGTGCCATCAGTGAGGGGGGGTGGCCCTATAATTCACCCCTCCACTTT
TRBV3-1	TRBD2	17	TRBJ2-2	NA	CASSLSSGATNTGELFF	TGTGCCAGCAGCTTGTCTAGCGGCGCGACGAACACCGGGGAGCTGTTTTTT
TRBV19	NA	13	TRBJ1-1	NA	CASSVGVLGEAFF	TGTGCCAGTAGTGTGGGAGTCTTAGGGGAAGCTTTCTTT
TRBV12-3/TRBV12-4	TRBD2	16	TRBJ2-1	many	CASCGTSGASYNEQFF	TGTGCCAGCTGTGGGACTAGCGGAGCCTCCTACAATGAGCAGTTCTTC
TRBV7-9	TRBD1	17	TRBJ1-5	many	CASSLGGTGGTGQPQHF	TGTGCCAGCAGCTTGGGGGGGACAGGGGGAACGGGACAGCCCCAGCATTTT
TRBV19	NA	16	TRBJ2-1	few	CASSIDRVQSRAEQFF	TGTGCCAGTAGTATAGATCGGGTCCAGTCTCGGGCAGAGCAGTTCTTC
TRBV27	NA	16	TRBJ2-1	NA	CASSLSGGVGYNEQFF	TGTGCCAGCAGTTTATCGGGCGGGGTTGGCTACAATGAGCAGTTCTTC
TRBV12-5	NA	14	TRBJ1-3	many	CASGLGTSGNTIYF	TGTGCTAGTGGTTTGGGGACCTCTGGAAACACCATATATTTT
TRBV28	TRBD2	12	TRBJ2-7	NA	CAGNLAGYEQYF	TGTGCCGGCAATCTAGCGGGGTACGAGCAGTACTTC
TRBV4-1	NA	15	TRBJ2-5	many	CASSRSRGLQETQYF	TGCGCCAGCAGCCGCAGCCGGGGGCTCCAAGAGACCCAGTACTTC